This TCR beta chain appears in the sequencing data of a study of T cell repertoires in cytomegalovirus infection. TCRdb recomputed calls from the reads with MiXCR, one row per CDR3 protein. This table has about 830,000 distinct CDR3 sequences, about 30% appearing once. By share, this clonotype counts as medium-sized. No antigen is known for it. Study-wide findings and caveats: Within the response measured ex vivo, HLA-C-restricted CMV-specific TCR beta clonotypes were dominant.

Germline CDR1 and CDR2: SGHTA and FQGNSA. CDR3 length: 15 amino acids. V lost 4 bases and J lost 0, with 12 bases in between. This chain connects TRBV7-2 to TRBJ1-1, with a tentative D call TRBD1 (5 bases). The sequences come from cultured CD8+ T cells from PBMCs, collected from culture after CMV antigen stimulation. The sequence was collected from a human donor in good health (CMV status not recorded). Some clones in this sample may be carry-over from other donors' samples. CDR3 loop: CASSSTGGVNTEAFF. The DNA for the CDR3 is TGTGCCAGCAGCTCCACCGGAGGGGTGAACACTGAAGCTTTCTTT.